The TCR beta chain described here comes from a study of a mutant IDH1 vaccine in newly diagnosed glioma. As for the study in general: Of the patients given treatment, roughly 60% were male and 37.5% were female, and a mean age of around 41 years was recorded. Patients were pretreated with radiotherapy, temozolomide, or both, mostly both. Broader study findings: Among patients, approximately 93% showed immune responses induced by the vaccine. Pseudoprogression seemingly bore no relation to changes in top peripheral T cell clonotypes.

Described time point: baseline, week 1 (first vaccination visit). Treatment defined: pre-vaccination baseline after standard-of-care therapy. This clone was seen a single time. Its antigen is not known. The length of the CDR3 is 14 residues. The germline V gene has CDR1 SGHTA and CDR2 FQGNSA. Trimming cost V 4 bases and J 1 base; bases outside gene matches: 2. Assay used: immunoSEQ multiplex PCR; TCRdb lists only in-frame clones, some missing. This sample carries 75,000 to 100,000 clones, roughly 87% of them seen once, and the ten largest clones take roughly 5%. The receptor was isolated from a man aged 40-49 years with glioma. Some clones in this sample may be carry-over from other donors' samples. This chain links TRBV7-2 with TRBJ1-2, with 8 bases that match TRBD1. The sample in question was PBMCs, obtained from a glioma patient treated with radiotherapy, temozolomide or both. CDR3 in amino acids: CASSSGQDNYGYTF. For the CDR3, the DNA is TGTGCCAGCAGCTCGGGACAGGATAACTATGGCTACACCTTC.